Presented here are 5 T cell receptor beta chains from one specimen sequenced in a study of shared clonotypes between healthy human individuals. The method was immunoSEQ multiplex PCR; TCRdb's version includes in-frame clones alone and lacks a portion of them. Counted here are about 690,000 clones, less than 95% occurring once; the ten biggest clones make up about 34%. The sample was memory CD8+ T cells from PBMCs. Subset indicated: CD45RO+ cells pooled with CCR7-negative TemRA cells. The receptors here all came from a man younger than 30 in good health. Some clones in this sample may be carry-over from other donors' samples.

The chain links TRBV5-1 to TRBJ1-1; D not resolved. Trimming stripped 1 base from V and 1 base from J, with 11 bases between. CDR1 is SGHRS, CDR2 YFSETQ, per germline. The CDR3 sequence is 15 residues long. CDR3 in amino acids: CASSLFGQQNTEAFF. Here the CDR3 DNA reads TGCGCCAGCAGCTTGTTCGGGCAGCAGAACACTGAAGCTTTCTTT.

V and J are TRBV18 and TRBJ2-7, with D possibly being TRBD1 (5 bases). This CDR3 is built from 16 residues. V was clipped by 0 bases and J by 4 bases, with 16 bases between them. In germline, CDR1 is KGHSH, CDR2 LQKENI. As DNA, the CDR3 is TGTGCCAGCTCACCACCTACCGTGGGGCAGGTTTACGAGCAGTACTTC. This translates into CASSPPTVGQVYEQYF.

The J gene is TRBJ1-2, the V gene TRBV19; D not resolved. The germline V gene encodes CDR1 LNHDA and CDR2 SQIVND (reference sequence). The CDR3 has 15 residues. V lost 5 bases and J lost 8, with 21 bases in between. For the CDR3, the DNA is TGTGCCAGTAGTTCGTCTGAGGATAGGCGAGCGGGCTACACCTTC. This codes for CASSSSEDRRAGYTF. Looking up the rest from reference TRBV19 and TRBJ1-2 gives the full variable domain: DGGITQSPKYLFRKEGQNVTLSCEQNLNHDAMYWYRQDPGQGLRLIYYSQIVNDFQKGDIAEGYSVSREKKESFPLTVTSAQKNPTAFYLCASSSSEDRRAGYTFGSGTRLTVV.

This rearrangement joins TRBV15 to TRBJ1-2, with D possibly TRBD1 on 6 matching bases. V was cut by 5 bases and J by 6 bases, with 19 bases left in between. The CDR3 contains 15 residues. Germline V lookup: CDR1 LNHNV, CDR2 YYDKDF (reference sequence). The CDR3: CATSRRTAPEDGYTF. CDR3 in DNA: TGTGCCACCAGCCGAAGGACAGCCCCTGAGGATGGCTACACCTTC.

The chain is built from TRBV30 and TRBJ2-5; D is ambiguous. V was shortened by 0 bases and J by 3 bases, with 14 bases between the two germline ends. The length of the CDR3 is 15 residues. Germline values: CDR1 GTSNPN, CDR2 SVGIG (reference sequence). The CDR3 DNA sequence: TGTGCCTGGAGTGTGGGCGCAGGATTGGAAGAGACCCAGTACTTC. This encodes CAWSVGAGLEETQYF.